The T cell receptor (beta chain) described here comes from a study of blood T cell repertoires in COVID-19. For the study at large: Italy, Spain and the United States were the sources of the convalescent and acute COVID-19 samples. T cells, B-cell-depleted T cells, or PBMCs supplied cDNA or gDNA.

CDR1 is MNHEY, CDR2 SVGAGI, per germline. The V gene lost 0 bases and the J gene lost 7 bases, with 9 bases spanning the gap. The CDR3 is made up of 13 amino acids. This table comes from immunoSEQ multiplex PCR, and its TCRdb copy is limited to in-frame clones, with some not included. The top ten clones hold about 4.6% of a sample with hundreds of thousands of clones, 85% to 90% of them seen once. V usage is TRBV6-5 and J usage is TRBJ2-5, with D unresolved. The receptor comes from a man aged 40-50 years with acute or convalescent COVID-19. The sample taken for sequencing was peripheral blood. The CDR3 DNA is TGTGCCAGCAGTTACTCGGCCTCAAGGACCCAGTACTTC. Translating gives CASSYSASRTQYF.